A single sample is the source of the 23 T cell receptor beta chains below, sequenced in a study of PD-L1 blockade in urothelial cancer. Produced via immunoSEQ multiplex PCR; TCRdb's table is partial and in-frame only. Counted here are about 41,000 clones, 70% to 85% occurring once; the ten biggest clones make up more than 15%. The sequencing here drew on PBMCs, taken around atezolizumab (anti-PD-L1) treatment. These receptors were taken from a man in his fifties or sixties with urothelial cancer.

The chain carries TRBV11-2 and TRBJ2-1; the match to TRBD2 covers 8 bases. The germline V gene encodes CDR1 SGHAT and CDR2 FQNNGV. V was clipped by 5 bases and J by 0 bases; unmatched bases: 3. This CDR3 is 15 amino acids long. CDR3 protein: CASSPGLASYNEQFF. The CDR3 DNA reads TGTGCCAGCAGCCCCGGACTAGCCTCCTACAATGAGCAGTTCTTC.

The rearrangement joins TRBV6-5 to TRBJ2-1; the match to TRBD2 covers 10 bases. The CDR3 runs to 16 residues. V was pared by 1 base and J by 6 bases, with 6 bases of the junction left unmatched. CDR1 is MNHEY and CDR2 is SVGAGI in the germline V gene. CDR3 in DNA: TGTGCCAGCAGTTACTTGAGCGGGGGGGCGGGCAATGAGCAGTTCTTC. As protein: CASSYLSGGAGNEQFF.

The chain employs TRBV5-5 and TRBJ1-2; 8 bases are shared with TRBD1. CDR1 and CDR2 (germline): SGHKS, YYEKEE (reference sequence). The V segment lost 0 bases and the J segment 4 bases; nucleotides outside the gene matches: 5. The CDR3 sequence is 15 residues long. The CDR3: CASSLEGTGLYGYTF. As DNA, the CDR3 is TGTGCCAGCAGCTTGGAAGGGACAGGACTCTATGGCTACACCTTC.

This clone was observed a handful of times. This chain uses TRBV2 with TRBJ1-3; 7 nucleotides line up with TRBD1. This CDR3 has 16 residues. After removal of 6 bases from V and 0 bases from J, the junction contained 8 bases not matched to a gene. Germline V gene lookup returns CDR1 SNHLY and CDR2 FYNNEI. The CDR3 DNA is TGTGCCAGCAGCTACGATGGGACAGTCTCTGGAAACACCATATATTTT. Its translation is CASSYDGTVSGNTIYF.

The chain links TRBV18 to TRBJ1-5, with a possible D match to TRBD1 (5 bases). V lost 1 base, J lost 5 bases, and 9 bases lay in between. This CDR3 spans 14 amino acids. Germline V gene lookup returns CDR1 KGHSH and CDR2 LQKENI. In DNA, the CDR3 is TGTGCCAGCTCACCACAACCCAGGGATCAGCCCCAGCATTTT. It encodes CASSPQPRDQPQHF.

The CDR3 DNA sequence: TGTGCCAGCAGTGAATATGGGACAGCTAATGAAAAACTGTTTTTT. It specifies CASSEYGTANEKLFF. The chain carries TRBV6-1 and TRBJ1-4; 7 nucleotides align to TRBD1. CDR3 length equals 15 residues. Germline CDR1 is MNHNS and CDR2 is SASEGT. Losses at the gene ends were 2 bases for V and 3 bases for J; bases not matched to a gene: 3.

A single count supports this clone. CDR3 coding DNA: TGTGCCAGCAGTTCCCCTGGGGAGGGGGGGGGCCGTGAAGCTTTCTTT. Its translation: CASSSPGEGGGREAFF. V and J are TRBV28 and TRBJ1-1; the D gene is possibly TRBD1 (6 bases). This CDR3 comprises 16 residues. The germline gives CDR1 MDHEN, CDR2 SYDVKM. Trimming took off 4 bases at V and 7 bases at J, with 22 bases between the two ends.

The chain combines TRBV4-2 with TRBJ2-7; tentatively, D is TRBD1 (6 bases). This CDR3 region has 14 residues. The V and J ends lost 3 bases and 6 bases respectively, with 15 bases between them. Germline values: CDR1 LGHNA, CDR2 YNFKEQ. The CDR3 DNA is TGTGCCAGCAGCCACAACTCAGGGGACGCCGAGCAGTACTTC. Translated, it gives CASSHNSGDAEQYF.

The chain combines TRBV5-1 with TRBJ2-7, with 7 bases fitting TRBD1. Looked up from germline, CDR1 is SGHRS and CDR2 is YFSETQ. Unmatched junction bases numbered 6, after V lost 0 bases and J lost 6 bases. The CDR3 runs 14 residues. The CDR3 DNA reads as TGCGCCAGCAGCTTGGGGGAACCAGGGGGCGAGCAGTACTTC. This encodes CASSLGEPGGEQYF.

This clone was seen only a few times. The rearrangement links TRBV6-5 to TRBJ1-1, with unresolved D. The germline gives CDR1 MNHEY, CDR2 SVGAGI. The germline V and J ends were trimmed by 11 bases and 3 bases, with 16 bases remaining between them. The CDR3 spans 13 residues. Here the CDR3 DNA reads TGTGCCGGACGAGCGGGGTATGACACTGAAGCTTTCTTT. It translates to CAGRAGYDTEAFF.

J is TRBJ1-5 and V is TRBV5-5; 11 bases map to TRBD1. CDR1 and CDR2 from the germline V gene are SGHKS and YYEKEE (reference sequence). The CDR3 is made up of 16 amino acids. V gave up 2 bases and J gave up 4 bases; unmatched junction bases: 5. The CDR3 sequence: CASSLRDRGGNQPQHF. In DNA, the CDR3 is TGTGCCAGCAGCTTAAGGGACAGGGGGGGAAATCAGCCCCAGCATTTT.

The chain is built from TRBV9 and TRBJ2-3, with 9 bases fitting TRBD2. The CDR3 contains 15 residues. The germline V gene encodes CDR1 SGDLS and CDR2 YYNGEE. The junction had 5 bases not matched to a gene; V was cut back by 2 bases and J by 4 bases. Here the CDR3 reads CASSVLAGAADTQYF. The DNA of the CDR3 is TGTGCCAGCAGCGTTTTAGCGGGGGCGGCAGATACGCAGTATTTT.

The chain links TRBV2 to TRBJ1-5, with 8 bases fitting TRBD1. From germline, CDR1 is SNHLY and CDR2 FYNNEI. CDR3 length: 15 amino acids. V lost 6 bases, J lost 5 bases, and 9 bases stayed unmatched. Here the CDR3 DNA reads TGTGCCAGCAGCAGGGGGCCGCTTTTGGATCAGCCCCAGCATTTT. Translation gives CASSRGPLLDQPQHF.

The V and J genes are TRBV18 and TRBJ2-3; TRBD1 matches at 7 bases. Germline CDR1 is KGHSH and CDR2 is LQKENI. There are 19 residues in the CDR3. J was trimmed by 6 bases and V by 2 bases; bases with no gene match: 20. The CDR3 protein is CASSPNKADRSLPTDTQYF. The CDR3 DNA is TGTGCCAGCTCACCAAACAAAGCGGACAGGTCTTTACCGACGGATACGCAGTATTTT.

The V and J genes are TRBV28 and TRBJ2-2; D gene uncertain. This CDR3 contains 13 residues. Germline loops: CDR1 MDHEN, CDR2 SYDVKM. The V and J ends lost 3 bases and 4 bases respectively, with 6 bases between them. The CDR3 DNA is TGTGCCAGCAGTTTTTCGGTCACCGGGGAGCTGTTTTTT. As protein: CASSFSVTGELFF. The whole variable domain, remainder taken from reference TRBV28 and TRBJ2-2, is DVKVTQSSRYLVKRTGEKVFLECVQDMDHENMFWYRQDPGLGLRLIYFSYDVKMKEKGDIPEGYSVSREKKERFSLILESASTNQTSMYLCASSFSVTGELFFGEGSRLTVL.

The chain uses TRBV6-5 and TRBJ2-1; 13 positions match TRBD2. V was clipped by 5 bases and J by 9 bases; unmatched bases: 1. The CDR3 sequence is 13 residues long. CDR1 MNHEY and CDR2 SVGAGI come from the germline V gene. CDR3 residues: CASSRTSGGEQFF. The CDR3 DNA reads TGTGCCAGCAGTAGGACTAGCGGGGGTGAGCAGTTCTTC.

The V and J genes are TRBV18 and TRBJ2-1; D remains unclear. Per the germline V gene, CDR1 is KGHSH and CDR2 is LQKENI. This CDR3 spans 15 amino acids. Trimming shortened V by 2 bases and J by 9 bases, and 17 bases separated the two germline ends. DNA of the CDR3: TGTGCCAGCTCACCAGCGCTGACACGGCCTGGTGAGCAGTTCTTC. Translation gives CASSPALTRPGEQFF.

J is TRBJ2-7 and V is TRBV28; D is possibly TRBD1 (5 bases). This CDR3 region has 13 residues. CDR1 is MDHEN, CDR2 SYDVKM, per germline. Trimming took off 6 bases at V and 3 bases at J, with 12 bases between the two ends. CDR3 protein: CASRQGFYYEQYF. The CDR3, as DNA: TGTGCCAGCAGGCAGGGATTCTACTACGAGCAGTACTTC.

The V gene is TRBV4-1, the J gene TRBJ1-4; 10 nucleotides match TRBD1. The CDR3 is 16 residues long. The junction had 6 bases not matched to a gene; V was cut back by 2 bases and J by 6 bases. Germline-derived CDR1 and CDR2 are MGHRA and YSYEKL. The CDR3 sequence: CASSQRGQGDDEKLFF. For the CDR3, the DNA is TGCGCCAGCAGCCAAAGAGGACAGGGGGACGATGAAAAACTGTTTTTT.

The V and J genes are TRBV9 and TRBJ2-6; D is unresolved. Germline assignment: CDR1 SGDLS and CDR2 YYNGEE. The CDR3 runs to 15 residues. Deletions cut 4 bases from V and 0 bases from J, with 8 bases between. The CDR3 loop reads CASSPDISGANVLTF. CDR3 bases: TGTGCCAGCAGCCCCGACATCTCTGGGGCCAACGTCCTGACTTTC.

The J gene is TRBJ1-6, the V gene TRBV28; the match to TRBD1 covers 11 bases. CDR1 is MDHEN, CDR2 SYDVKM, per germline. This CDR3 comprises 17 residues. J lost 7 bases, V lost 3 bases, and 8 bases had no gene match. The CDR3 sequence: CASSFPGQGARNSPLHF. The CDR3 DNA reads as TGTGCCAGCAGTTTCCCCGGACAGGGGGCAAGAAATTCACCCCTCCACTTT.

This rearrangement joins TRBV7-2 to TRBJ1-2; 7 nucleotides line up with TRBD1. V lost 3 bases to trimming and J lost 3 bases; unmatched junction nucleotides: 7. Germline V gene data show CDR1 as SGHTA and CDR2 as FQGNSA. This CDR3 region has 15 residues. The CDR3 region is CASSFRGGDDYGYTF. CDR3 nucleotide sequence: TGTGCCAGCAGCTTTAGAGGGGGCGATGACTATGGCTACACCTTC.

This clone was counted a few times. The CDR3 sequence is CASSGPRFHQPQHF. CDR3 sequence (DNA): TGTGCCAGCAGTGGCCCCAGGTTCCATCAGCCCCAGCATTTT. The chain combines TRBV6-1 with TRBJ1-5, with unresolved D. CDR1 is MNHNS, CDR2 SASEGT, per germline. Trimming pared 4 bases from V and 5 bases from J, leaving 12 bases between. The CDR3 spans 14 residues.